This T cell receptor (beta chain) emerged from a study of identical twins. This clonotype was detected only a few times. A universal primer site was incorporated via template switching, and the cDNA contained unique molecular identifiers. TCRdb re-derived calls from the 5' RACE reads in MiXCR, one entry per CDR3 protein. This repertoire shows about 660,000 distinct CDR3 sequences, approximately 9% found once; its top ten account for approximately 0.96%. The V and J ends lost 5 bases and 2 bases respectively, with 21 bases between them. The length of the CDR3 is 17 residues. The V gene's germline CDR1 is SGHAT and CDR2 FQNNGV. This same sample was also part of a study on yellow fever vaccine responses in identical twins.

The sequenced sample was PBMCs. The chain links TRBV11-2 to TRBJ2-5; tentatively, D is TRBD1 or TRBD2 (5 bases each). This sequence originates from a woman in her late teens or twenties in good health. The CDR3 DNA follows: TGTGCCAGCAGCCCCCAAACAGGATGGGGGTTACAAGAGACCCAGTACTTC. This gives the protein CASSPQTGWGLQETQYF.